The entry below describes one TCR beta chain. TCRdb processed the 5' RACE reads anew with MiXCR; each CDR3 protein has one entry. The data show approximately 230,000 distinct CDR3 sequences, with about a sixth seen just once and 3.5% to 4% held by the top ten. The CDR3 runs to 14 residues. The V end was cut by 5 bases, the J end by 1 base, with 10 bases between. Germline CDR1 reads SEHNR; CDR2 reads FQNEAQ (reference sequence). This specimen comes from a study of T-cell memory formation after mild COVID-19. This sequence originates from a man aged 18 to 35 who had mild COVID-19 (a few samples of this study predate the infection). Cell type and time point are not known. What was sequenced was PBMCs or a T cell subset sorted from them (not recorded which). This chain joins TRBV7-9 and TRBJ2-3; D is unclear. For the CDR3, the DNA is TGTGCCAGCAGCGGCCGGGTTGGCACAGATACGCAGTATTTT. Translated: CASSGRVGTDTQYF. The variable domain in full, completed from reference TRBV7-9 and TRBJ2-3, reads DTGVSQNPRHKITKRGQNVTFRCDPISEHNRLYWYRQTLGQGPEFLTYFQNEAQLEKSRLLSDRFSAERPKGSFSTLEIQRTEQGDSAMYLCASSGRVGTDTQYFGPGTRLTVL.